These T cell receptor beta chains were read from a single sample in a study of CD8 T cells in ankylosing spondylitis. TCRdb used MiXCR to reprocess the 5' RACE reads, holding one entry per CDR3 protein. The sample carries about 130,000 distinct CDR3 sequences, about 7% recorded once. The sequenced sample was blood, either unsorted or a sorted T cell fraction (not recorded which). The origin of the receptors is a female donor with ankylosing spondylitis or in good health (not recorded which). Each CDR3 is given with its conserved first and last residue. Fields, in order: clone size, J gene, D gene, V gene, CDR3 DNA, CDR3 protein. A D gene is named only where the DNA matches it firmly. Size is stated for part of the rows, as once, few or many counts, or as a class when the clone is expanded.

abundance: many
j_gene: TRBJ1-2
d_gene: TRBD1
v_gene: TRBV7-2
CDR3nt: TGTGCCAGCAGCTCCAGGACAGGGGCGGGCGGCTACACCTTC
CDR3aa: CASSSRTGAGGYTF

abundance: many
j_gene: TRBJ2-3
d_gene: .
v_gene: TRBV11-2
CDR3nt: TGTGCCAGCAGCTCCCCCCTCGGCCGACCCCGAGATACGCAGTATTTT
CDR3aa: CASSSPLGRPRDTQYF

abundance: .
j_gene: TRBJ1-2
d_gene: TRBD1
v_gene: TRBV5-4
CDR3nt: TGTGCCAGCAGCACCGGGACAGCCAACTACTATGGCTACACCTTC
CDR3aa: CASSTGTANYYGYTF

abundance: many
j_gene: TRBJ1-1
d_gene: .
v_gene: TRBV5-1
CDR3nt: TGCGCCAGCAGCTCGTGGACGGGGAACACTGAAGCTTTCTTT
CDR3aa: CASSSWTGNTEAFF

abundance: many
j_gene: TRBJ1-4
d_gene: TRBD1
v_gene: TRBV4-1
CDR3nt: TGCGCCAGCAGCCAGGGATTTACAGGGGCTAATGAAAAACTGTTTTTT
CDR3aa: CASSQGFTGANEKLFF

abundance: many
j_gene: TRBJ2-7
d_gene: .
v_gene: TRBV5-4
CDR3nt: TGTGCCAGCAGCCCCCGCGGCAGCCACTCCTACGAGCAGTACTTC
CDR3aa: CASSPRGSHSYEQYF

abundance: many
j_gene: TRBJ2-1
d_gene: TRBD2
v_gene: TRBV29-1
CDR3nt: TGCAGCGTTGAAGGCACCGGGACTAGCGGGGGATATGAGCAGTTCTTC
CDR3aa: CSVEGTGTSGGYEQFF

abundance: many
j_gene: TRBJ1-1
d_gene: .
v_gene: TRBV5-1
CDR3nt: TGCGCCAGCAGCTACCAGGGAGGGTATGAAGCTTTCTTT
CDR3aa: CASSYQGGYEAFF

abundance: many
j_gene: TRBJ1-2
d_gene: .
v_gene: TRBV29-1
CDR3nt: TGCAGCGTTGAGAAGGAAATTGGCTACACCTTC
CDR3aa: CSVEKEIGYTF

abundance: many
j_gene: TRBJ2-1
d_gene: .
v_gene: TRBV10-3
CDR3nt: TGTGCCATCAACCGGGACCCGGGGGATGAGCAGTTCTTC
CDR3aa: CAINRDPGDEQFF

abundance: many
j_gene: TRBJ2-6
d_gene: TRBD1
v_gene: TRBV15
CDR3nt: TGTGCCACCAGCAGTCCCGGGACAGGGGTCGGGGCCAACGTCCTGACTTTC
CDR3aa: CATSSPGTGVGANVLTF

abundance: many
j_gene: TRBJ1-2
d_gene: .
v_gene: TRBV20-1
CDR3nt: TGCAGTGCTAGTCGGGACGCCGGGGGCTATGGCTACACCTTC
CDR3aa: CSASRDAGGYGYTF

abundance: many
j_gene: TRBJ2-5
d_gene: .
v_gene: TRBV5-1
CDR3nt: TGCGCCAGCAGCCTGTGGGGCGGGTCAGAGACCCAGTACTTC
CDR3aa: CASSLWGGSETQYF

abundance: .
j_gene: TRBJ1-5
d_gene: .
v_gene: TRBV15
CDR3nt: TGTGCCACCAGCAGAGATTATGCTTTTACTACCGTTAGCAATCAGCCCCAGCATTTT
CDR3aa: CATSRDYAFTTVSNQPQHF

abundance: many
j_gene: TRBJ2-1
d_gene: .
v_gene: TRBV9
CDR3nt: TGTGCCAGCAGCGCCTCGGCTCGAAATGAGCAGTTCTTC
CDR3aa: CASSASARNEQFF

abundance: many
j_gene: TRBJ1-2
d_gene: .
v_gene: TRBV25-1
CDR3nt: TGTGCCAGCAGCCGAGGGGAGAACTATGGCTACACCTTC
CDR3aa: CASSRGENYGYTF

abundance: many
j_gene: TRBJ1-5
d_gene: .
v_gene: TRBV28
CDR3nt: TGTGCCAGCTTTATAGGCAATCAGCCCCAGCATTTT
CDR3aa: CASFIGNQPQHF

abundance: many
j_gene: TRBJ2-1
d_gene: .
v_gene: TRBV5-1
CDR3nt: TGCGCCAGCAGCCCGGCCGCAGGGTTAGGAAATGAGCAGTTCTTC
CDR3aa: CASSPAAGLGNEQFF

abundance: once
j_gene: TRBJ1-1
d_gene: TRBD1
v_gene: TRBV27
CDR3nt: TGTGCCAGCGCGAACAGGGGCGAGAACATGAACACTGAAGCTTTCTTT
CDR3aa: CASANRGENMNTEAFF

abundance: many
j_gene: TRBJ2-2
d_gene: TRBD1
v_gene: TRBV11-1
CDR3nt: TGTGCCAGCAGCGCAATACCGGGACAGGGAAATTCGGACACCGGGGAGCTGTTTTTT
CDR3aa: CASSAIPGQGNSDTGELFF

abundance: few
j_gene: TRBJ2-7
d_gene: TRBD1
v_gene: TRBV30
CDR3nt: TGTGCCTGGAGTCGTAGCCTCCAGGGGGACGAGCAGTACTTC
CDR3aa: CAWSRSLQGDEQYF

abundance: many
j_gene: TRBJ2-2
d_gene: .
v_gene: TRBV5-1
CDR3nt: TGCGCCAGCAGCCACAGGGTGGCGAACACCGGGGAGCTGTTTTTT
CDR3aa: CASSHRVANTGELFF

abundance: few
j_gene: TRBJ2-1
d_gene: TRBD1
v_gene: TRBV5-1
CDR3nt: TGCGCCAGCAGCTTGAAAGGGGGACAGTTGCCCGTCAATGAGCAGTTCTTC
CDR3aa: CASSLKGGQLPVNEQFF

abundance: many
j_gene: TRBJ2-6
d_gene: .
v_gene: TRBV7-9
CDR3nt: TGTGCCAGCGGGGGCTGGGGGGCCAACGTCCTGACTTTC
CDR3aa: CASGGWGANVLTF

abundance: many
j_gene: TRBJ1-5
d_gene: TRBD1
v_gene: TRBV5-1
CDR3nt: TGCGCCAGCAGCTTGGCCGGGACAGCAAATCAGCCCCAGCATTTT
CDR3aa: CASSLAGTANQPQHF